In its sample, the clone carrying this T cell receptor beta chain was seen a few times. The antigen is unknown. The sample is drawn from a study of response to subunit inactivated influenza vaccine. Regarding the study as a whole: Each seasonal influenza vaccination recruits few new T cells, the authors suggested.

From germline, CDR1 is LGHNA and CDR2 YSLEER. Deletions cut 0 bases from V and 7 bases from J, with 13 bases between. This CDR3 spans 15 amino acids. TCRdb used MiXCR to reprocess the RT-PCR reads, holding one entry per CDR3 protein. The top ten hold about 10% of the sample, which has hundreds of thousands of distinct CDR3 sequences, about 12% seen once. The sample here was PBMCs from blood, taken on the day of vaccination. The origin of this receptor is a man aged 50 to 60 who received an inactivated influenza vaccine. This chain links TRBV4-3 with TRBJ2-1, with TRBD2 as a possible D gene (6 bases). The CDR3 here is CASSQEPGAGNEQFF. The CDR3 DNA reads TGCGCCAGCAGCCAAGAGCCCGGGGCGGGAAATGAGCAGTTCTTC.